Described below is a single TCR beta chain sequence and its context. The antigen remains unidentified. What supplied the PBMC was buffy coats of healthy donors. The TCR beta sequencing libraries came from UMI-labeled 5' RACE. Authors' data handling: Whatever TCR beta library was examined, it held from 3,300 or so up to roughly 20,000 functional CDR3 beta clonotypes. TCRdb reanalyzed the 5' RACE reads, giving one entry per CDR3 protein sequence and no DNA. The V and J calls follow TCRdb's processing rather than the paper's. This sample contains about 9,200 distinct CDR3 sequences. The CDR3 spans 15 residues. Germline V gene sequence: CDR1 LGHDT, CDR2 YNNKEL (reference sequence). The sample comes from a study of human CD8 memory T cell subsets. Whole-study findings and limits: Stem-like memory and precursor exhausted T cells, unlike effector memory cells, were similarly highly diverse.

The chain carries TRBV3-1 and TRBJ2-5. Sequencing input: CD8+ stem-like memory T cells (TSCM and TCM) sorted from PBMCs. The sample's subset: stem-like memory CD8 T cells (TSTEM), CCR7+ PD-1- TIGIT-. The receptor was isolated from a human donor in good health. This CDR3 is CASSQDEDGKEAQYF.